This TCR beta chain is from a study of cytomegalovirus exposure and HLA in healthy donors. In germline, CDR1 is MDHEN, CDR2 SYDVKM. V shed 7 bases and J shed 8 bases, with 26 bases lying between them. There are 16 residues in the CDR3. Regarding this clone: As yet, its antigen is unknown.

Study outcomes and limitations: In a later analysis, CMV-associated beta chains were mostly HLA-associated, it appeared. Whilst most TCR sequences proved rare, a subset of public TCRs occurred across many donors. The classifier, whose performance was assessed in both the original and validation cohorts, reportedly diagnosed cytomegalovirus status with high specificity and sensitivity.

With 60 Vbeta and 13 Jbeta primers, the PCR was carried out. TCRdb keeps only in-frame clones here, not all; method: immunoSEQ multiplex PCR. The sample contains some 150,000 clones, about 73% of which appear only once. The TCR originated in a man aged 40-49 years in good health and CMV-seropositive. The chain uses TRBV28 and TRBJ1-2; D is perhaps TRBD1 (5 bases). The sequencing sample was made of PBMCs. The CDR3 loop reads CASTIRIFRGLHGYTF. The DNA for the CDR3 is TGTGCCAGCACCATCCGAATCTTCCGGGGGTTACACGGCTACACCTTC.